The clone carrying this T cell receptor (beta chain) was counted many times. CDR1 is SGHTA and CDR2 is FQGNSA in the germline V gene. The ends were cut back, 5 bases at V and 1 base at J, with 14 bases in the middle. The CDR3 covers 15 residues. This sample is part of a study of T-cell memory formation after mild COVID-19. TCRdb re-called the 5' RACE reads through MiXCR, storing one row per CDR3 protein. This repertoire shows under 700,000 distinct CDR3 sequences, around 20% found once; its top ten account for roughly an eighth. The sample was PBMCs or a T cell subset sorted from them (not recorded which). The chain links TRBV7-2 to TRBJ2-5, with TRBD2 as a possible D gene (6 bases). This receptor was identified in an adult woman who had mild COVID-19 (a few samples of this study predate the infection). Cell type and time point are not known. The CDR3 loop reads CASSPRGGSQETQYF. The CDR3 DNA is TGTGCCAGCAGCCCGCGGGGTGGTAGCCAAGAGACCCAGTACTTC. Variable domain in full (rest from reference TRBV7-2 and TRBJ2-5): GAGVSQSPSNKVTEKGKDVELRCDPISGHTALYWYRQSLGQGLEFLIYFQGNSAPDKSGLPSDRFSAERTGGSVSTLTIQRTQQEDSAVYLCASSPRGGSQETQYFGPGTRLLVL.